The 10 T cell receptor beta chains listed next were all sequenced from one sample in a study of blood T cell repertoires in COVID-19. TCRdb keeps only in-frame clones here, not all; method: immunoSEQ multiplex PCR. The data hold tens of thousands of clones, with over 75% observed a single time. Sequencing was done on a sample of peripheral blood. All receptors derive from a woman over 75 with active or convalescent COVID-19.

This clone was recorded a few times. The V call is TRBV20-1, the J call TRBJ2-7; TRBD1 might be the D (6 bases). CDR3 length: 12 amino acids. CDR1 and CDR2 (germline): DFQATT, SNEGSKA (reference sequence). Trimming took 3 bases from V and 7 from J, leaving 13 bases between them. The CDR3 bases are TGCAGTGCTAGTGCAGGGGTGGGGGAGCAGTACTTC. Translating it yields CSASAGVGEQYF.

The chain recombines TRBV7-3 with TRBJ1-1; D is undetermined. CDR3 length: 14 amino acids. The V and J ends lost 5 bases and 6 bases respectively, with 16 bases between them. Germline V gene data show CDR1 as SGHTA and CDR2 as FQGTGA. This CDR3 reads CASSLTPDGAEAFF. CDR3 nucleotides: TGTGCCAGCAGCCTCACCCCCGACGGGGCTGAAGCTTTCTTT.

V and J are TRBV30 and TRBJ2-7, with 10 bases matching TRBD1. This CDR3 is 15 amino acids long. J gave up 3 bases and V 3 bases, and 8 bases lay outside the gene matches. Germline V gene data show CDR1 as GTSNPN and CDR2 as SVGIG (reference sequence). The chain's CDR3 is CAWRDDRGRLYEQYF. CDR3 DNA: TGTGCCTGGAGGGACGACAGGGGGCGTCTCTACGAGCAGTACTTC.

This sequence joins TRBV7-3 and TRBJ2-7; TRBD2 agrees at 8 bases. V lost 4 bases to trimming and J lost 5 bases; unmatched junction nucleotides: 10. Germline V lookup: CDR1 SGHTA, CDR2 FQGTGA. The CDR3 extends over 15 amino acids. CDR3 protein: CASSSTGTRNDEQYF. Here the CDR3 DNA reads TGTGCCAGCAGCTCGACCGGGACTAGGAACGACGAGCAGTACTTC.

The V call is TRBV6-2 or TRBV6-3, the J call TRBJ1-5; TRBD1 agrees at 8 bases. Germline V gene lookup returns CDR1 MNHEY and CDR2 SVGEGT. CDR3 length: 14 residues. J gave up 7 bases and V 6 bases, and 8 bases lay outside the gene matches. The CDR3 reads CASSRTGREQPQHF. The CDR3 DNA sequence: TGTGCCAGCAGCCGGACAGGGCGAGAGCAGCCCCAGCATTTT.

The chain's CDR3 is CTSSRFNRDTYSNQPQHF. The DNA of the CDR3 is TGCACCAGCAGCCGGTTTAACCGGGACACCTATAGCAATCAGCCCCAGCATTTT. The chain uses TRBV1 and TRBJ1-5; the table's TRBD1 call for D was not verified on the DNA. TRBV1 is shown as a pseudogene. The CDR3 totals 18 residues.

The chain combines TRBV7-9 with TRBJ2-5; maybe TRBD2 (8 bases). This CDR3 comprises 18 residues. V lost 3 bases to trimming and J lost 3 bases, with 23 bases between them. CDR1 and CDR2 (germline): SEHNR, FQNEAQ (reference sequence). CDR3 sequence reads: CASSFTGAGAGVKETQYF. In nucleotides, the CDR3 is TGTGCCAGCAGCTTTACAGGGGCGGGAGCGGGGGTGAAAGAGACCCAGTACTTC.

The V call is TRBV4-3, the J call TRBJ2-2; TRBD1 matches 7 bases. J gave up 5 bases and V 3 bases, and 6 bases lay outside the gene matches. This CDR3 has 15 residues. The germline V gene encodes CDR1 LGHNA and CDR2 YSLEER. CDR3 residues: CASSQATGRTGELFF. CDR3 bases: TGCGCCAGCAGCCAGGCGACAGGGCGTACCGGGGAGCTGTTTTTT.

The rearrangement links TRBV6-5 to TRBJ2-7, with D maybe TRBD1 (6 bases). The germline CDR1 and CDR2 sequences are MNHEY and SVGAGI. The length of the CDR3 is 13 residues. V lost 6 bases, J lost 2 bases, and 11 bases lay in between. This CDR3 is CASSQGGTYEQYF. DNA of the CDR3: TGTGCCAGCAGCCAAGGGGGTACCTACGAGCAGTACTTC.

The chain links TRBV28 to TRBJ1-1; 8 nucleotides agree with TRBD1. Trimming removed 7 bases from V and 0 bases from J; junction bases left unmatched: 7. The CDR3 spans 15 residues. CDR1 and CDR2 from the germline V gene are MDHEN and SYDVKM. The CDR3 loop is CASNPLGQVNTEAFF. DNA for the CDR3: TGTGCCAGCAACCCCCTGGGACAGGTGAACACTGAAGCTTTCTTT.